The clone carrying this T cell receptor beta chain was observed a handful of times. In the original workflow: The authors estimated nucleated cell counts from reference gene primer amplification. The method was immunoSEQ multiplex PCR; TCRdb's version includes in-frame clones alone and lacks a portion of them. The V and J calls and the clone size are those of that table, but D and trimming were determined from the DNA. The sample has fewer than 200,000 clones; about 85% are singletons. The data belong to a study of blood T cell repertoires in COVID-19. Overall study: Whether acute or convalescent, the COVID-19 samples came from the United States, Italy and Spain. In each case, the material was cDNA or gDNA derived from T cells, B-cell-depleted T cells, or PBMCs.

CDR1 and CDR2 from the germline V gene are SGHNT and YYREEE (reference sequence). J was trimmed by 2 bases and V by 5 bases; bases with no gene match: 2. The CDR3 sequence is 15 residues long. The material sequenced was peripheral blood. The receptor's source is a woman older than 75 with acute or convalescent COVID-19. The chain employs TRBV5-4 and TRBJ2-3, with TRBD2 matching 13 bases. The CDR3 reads CASSGTSGVTDTQYF. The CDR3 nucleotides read TGTGCCAGCAGTGGGACTAGCGGGGTCACAGATACGCAGTATTTT.